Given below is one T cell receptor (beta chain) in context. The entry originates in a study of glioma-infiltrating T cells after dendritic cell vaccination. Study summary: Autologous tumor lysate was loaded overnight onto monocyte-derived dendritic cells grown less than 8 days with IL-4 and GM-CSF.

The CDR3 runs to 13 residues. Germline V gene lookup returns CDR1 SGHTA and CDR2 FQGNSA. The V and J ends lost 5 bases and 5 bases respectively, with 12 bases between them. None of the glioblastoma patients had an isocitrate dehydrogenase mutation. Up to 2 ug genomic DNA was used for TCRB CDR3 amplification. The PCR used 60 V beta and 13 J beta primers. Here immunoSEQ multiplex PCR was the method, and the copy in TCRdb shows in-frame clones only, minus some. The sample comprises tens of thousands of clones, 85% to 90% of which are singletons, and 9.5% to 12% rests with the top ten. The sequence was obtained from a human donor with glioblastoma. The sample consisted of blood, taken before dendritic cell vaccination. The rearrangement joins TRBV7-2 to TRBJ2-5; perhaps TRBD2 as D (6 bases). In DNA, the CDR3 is TGTGCCAGCAGCCCCCAAAGCGGGGAGACCCAGTACTTC. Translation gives CASSPQSGETQYF.